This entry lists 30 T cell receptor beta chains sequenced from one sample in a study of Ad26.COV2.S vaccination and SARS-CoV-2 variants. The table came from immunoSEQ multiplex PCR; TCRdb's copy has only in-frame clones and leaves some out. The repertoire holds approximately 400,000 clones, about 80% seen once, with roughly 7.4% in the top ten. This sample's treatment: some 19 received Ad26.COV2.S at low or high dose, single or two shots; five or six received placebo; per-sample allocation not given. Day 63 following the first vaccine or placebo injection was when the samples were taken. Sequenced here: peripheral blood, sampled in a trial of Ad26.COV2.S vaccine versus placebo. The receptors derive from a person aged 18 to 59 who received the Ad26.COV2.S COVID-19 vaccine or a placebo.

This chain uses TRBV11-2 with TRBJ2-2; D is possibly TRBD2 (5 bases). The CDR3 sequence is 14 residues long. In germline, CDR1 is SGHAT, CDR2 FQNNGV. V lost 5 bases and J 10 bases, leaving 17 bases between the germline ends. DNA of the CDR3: TGTGCCAGCAGCCCGTATTGGACCGGGGAGGAGCTGTTTTTT. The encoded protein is CASSPYWTGEELFF. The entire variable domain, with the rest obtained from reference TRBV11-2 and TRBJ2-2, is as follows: EAGVAQSPRYKIIEKRQSVAFWCNPISGHATLYWYQQILGQGPKLLIQFQNNGVVDDSQLPKDRFSAERLKGVDSTLKIQPAKLEDSAVYLCASSPYWTGEELFFGEGSRLTVL.

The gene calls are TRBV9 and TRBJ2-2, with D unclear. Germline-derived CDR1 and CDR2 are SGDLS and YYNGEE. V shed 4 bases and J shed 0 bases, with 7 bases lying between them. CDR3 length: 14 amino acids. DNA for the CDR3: TGTGCCAGCAGCAGGTTCCCGAACACCGGGGAGCTGTTTTTT. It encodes CASSRFPNTGELFF.

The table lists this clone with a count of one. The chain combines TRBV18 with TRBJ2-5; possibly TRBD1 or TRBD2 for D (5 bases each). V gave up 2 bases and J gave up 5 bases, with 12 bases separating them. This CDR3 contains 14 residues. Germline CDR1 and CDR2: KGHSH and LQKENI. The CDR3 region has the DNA TGTGCCAGCTCACCATCGGCAGGGACGGAGACCCAGTACTTC. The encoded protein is CASSPSAGTETQYF.

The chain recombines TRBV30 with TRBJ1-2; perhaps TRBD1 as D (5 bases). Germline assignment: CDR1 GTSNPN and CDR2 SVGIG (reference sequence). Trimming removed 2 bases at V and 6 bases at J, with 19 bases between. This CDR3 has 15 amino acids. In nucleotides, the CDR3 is TGTGCCTGGAGTCTCCGGATTGCCGGGGGAGATGGCTACACCTTC. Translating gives CAWSLRIAGGDGYTF. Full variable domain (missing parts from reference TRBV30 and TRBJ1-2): SQTIHQWPATLVQPVGSPLSLECTVEGTSNPNLYWYRQAAGRGLQLLFYSVGIGQISSEVPQNLSASRPQDRQFILSSKKLLLSDSGFYLCAWSLRIAGGDGYTFGSGTRLTVV.

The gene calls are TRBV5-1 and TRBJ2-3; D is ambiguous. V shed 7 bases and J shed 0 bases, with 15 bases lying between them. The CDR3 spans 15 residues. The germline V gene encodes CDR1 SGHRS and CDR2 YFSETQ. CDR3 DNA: TGCGCCAGCCGCCTTATGGCAGAGAGCACAGATACGCAGTATTTT. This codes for CASRLMAESTDTQYF.

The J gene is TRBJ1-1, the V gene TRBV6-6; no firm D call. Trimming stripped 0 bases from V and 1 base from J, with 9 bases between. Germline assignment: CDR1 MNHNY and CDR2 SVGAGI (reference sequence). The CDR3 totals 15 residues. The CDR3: CASSYSEAWNTEAFF. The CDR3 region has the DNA TGTGCCAGCAGTTACTCGGAGGCCTGGAACACTGAAGCTTTCTTT.

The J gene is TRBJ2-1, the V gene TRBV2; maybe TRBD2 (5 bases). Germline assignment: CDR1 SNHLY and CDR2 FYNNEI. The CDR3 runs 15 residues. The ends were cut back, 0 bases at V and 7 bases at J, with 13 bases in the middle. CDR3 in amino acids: CASSEAPRGRNEQFF. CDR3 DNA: TGTGCCAGCAGTGAAGCGCCCAGAGGGAGAAATGAGCAGTTCTTC. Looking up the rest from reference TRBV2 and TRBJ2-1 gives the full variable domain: EPEVTQTPSHQVTQMGQEVILRCVPISNHLYFYWYRQILGQKVEFLVSFYNNEISEKSEIFDDQFSVERPDGSNFTLKIRSTKLEDSAMYFCASSEAPRGRNEQFFGPGTRLTVL.

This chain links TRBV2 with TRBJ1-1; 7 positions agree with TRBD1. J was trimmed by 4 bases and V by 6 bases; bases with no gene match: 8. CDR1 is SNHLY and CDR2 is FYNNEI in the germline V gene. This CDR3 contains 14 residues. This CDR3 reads CASSRQGLGTEAFF. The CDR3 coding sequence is TGTGCCAGCAGCCGACAGGGCTTAGGCACTGAAGCTTTCTTT.

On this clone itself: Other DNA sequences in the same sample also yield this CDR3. As DNA, the CDR3 is TGTGCCAGCAGCTTAGCGGGGTACCAAGAGACCCAGTACTTC. This encodes CASSLAGYQETQYF. The chain couples TRBV7-2 to TRBJ2-5; D ambiguous. Germline lookup yields CDR1 SGHTA and CDR2 FQGNSA. The CDR3 extends over 14 amino acids. V was trimmed by 0 bases and J by 0 bases, leaving 5 bases between them. Based on the CDR3 plus reference TRBV7-2 and TRBJ2-5, the full variable domain is GAGVSQSPSNKVTEKGKDVELRCDPISGHTALYWYRQSLGQGLEFLIYFQGNSAPDKSGLPSDRFSAERTGGSVSTLTIQRTQQEDSAVYLCASSLAGYQETQYFGPGTRLLVL.

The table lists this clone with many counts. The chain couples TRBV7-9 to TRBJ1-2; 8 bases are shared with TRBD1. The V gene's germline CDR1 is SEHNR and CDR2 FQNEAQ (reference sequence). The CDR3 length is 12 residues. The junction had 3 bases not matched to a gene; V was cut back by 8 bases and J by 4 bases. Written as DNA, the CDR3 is TGTGCCAGCGATACAGGGGGCTATGGCTACACCTTC. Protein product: CASDTGGYGYTF.

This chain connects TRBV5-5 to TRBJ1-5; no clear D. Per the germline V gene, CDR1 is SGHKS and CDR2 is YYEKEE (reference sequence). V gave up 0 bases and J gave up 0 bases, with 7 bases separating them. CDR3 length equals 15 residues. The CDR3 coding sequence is TGTGCCAGCAGCTTGGGACCTTATAGCAATCAGCCCCAGCATTTT. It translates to CASSLGPYSNQPQHF.

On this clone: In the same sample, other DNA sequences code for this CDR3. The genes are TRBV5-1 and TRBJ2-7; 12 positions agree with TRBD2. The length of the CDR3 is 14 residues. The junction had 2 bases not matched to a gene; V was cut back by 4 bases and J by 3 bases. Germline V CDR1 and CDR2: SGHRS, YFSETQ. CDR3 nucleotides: TGCGCCAGCAGCACTAGCGGGGGGCGCTACGAGCAGTACTTC. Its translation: CASSTSGGRYEQYF.

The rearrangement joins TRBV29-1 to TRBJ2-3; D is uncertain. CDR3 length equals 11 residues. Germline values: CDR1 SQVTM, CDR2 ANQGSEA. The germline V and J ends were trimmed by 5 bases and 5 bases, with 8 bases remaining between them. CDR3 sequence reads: CSVPWGDTQYF. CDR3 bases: TGCAGCGTTCCCTGGGGAGATACGCAGTATTTT.

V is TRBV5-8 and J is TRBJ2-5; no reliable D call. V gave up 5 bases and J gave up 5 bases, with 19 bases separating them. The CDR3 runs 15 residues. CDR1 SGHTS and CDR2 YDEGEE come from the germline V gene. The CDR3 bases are TGTGCCAGCAGTCAAGTTCAAACCGGGCATGAGACCCAGTACTTC. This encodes CASSQVQTGHETQYF. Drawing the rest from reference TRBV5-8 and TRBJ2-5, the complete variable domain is EAGVTQSPTHLIKTRGQQATLRCSPISGHTSVYWYQQALGLGLQFLLWYDEGEERNRGNFPPRFSGRQFPNYSSELNVNALELEDSALYLCASSQVQTGHETQYFGPGTRLLVL.

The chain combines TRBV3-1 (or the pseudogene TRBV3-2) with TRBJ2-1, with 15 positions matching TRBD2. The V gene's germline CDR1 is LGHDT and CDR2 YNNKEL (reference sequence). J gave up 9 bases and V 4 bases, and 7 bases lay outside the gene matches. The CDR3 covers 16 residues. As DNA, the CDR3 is TGTGCCAGCAGCCGCGGGACTAGCGGGAGGAGGGGTGAGCAGTTCTTC. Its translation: CASSRGTSGRRGEQFF.

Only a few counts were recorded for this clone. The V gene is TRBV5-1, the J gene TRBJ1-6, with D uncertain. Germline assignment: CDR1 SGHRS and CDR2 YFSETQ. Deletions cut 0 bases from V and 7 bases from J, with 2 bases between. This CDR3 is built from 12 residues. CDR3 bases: TGCGCCAGCAGCTTGGGGAATTCACCCCTCCACTTT. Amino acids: CASSLGNSPLHF.

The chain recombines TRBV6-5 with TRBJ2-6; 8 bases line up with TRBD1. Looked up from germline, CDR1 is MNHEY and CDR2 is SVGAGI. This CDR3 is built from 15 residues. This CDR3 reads CAGGTGSSGANVLTF. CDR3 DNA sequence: TGTGCAGGGGGGACAGGAAGCTCTGGGGCCAACGTCCTGACTTTC.

The CDR3 spells CASRLIYGYTF. DNA for the CDR3: TGTGCCAGCAGGCTAATCTATGGCTACACCTTC. The chain combines TRBV27 with TRBJ1-2, with D unclear. CDR1 is MNHEY, CDR2 SMNVEV, per germline (reference sequence). V was trimmed by 6 bases and J by 4 bases, leaving 6 bases between them. The CDR3 length is 11 residues.

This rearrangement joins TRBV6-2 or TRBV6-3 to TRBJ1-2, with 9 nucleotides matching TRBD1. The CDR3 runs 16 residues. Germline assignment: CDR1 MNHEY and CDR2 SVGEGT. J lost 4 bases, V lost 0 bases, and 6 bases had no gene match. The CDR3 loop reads CASSYSKGQGTYGYTF. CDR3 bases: TGTGCCAGCAGTTACTCGAAGGGACAGGGAACCTATGGCTACACCTTC.

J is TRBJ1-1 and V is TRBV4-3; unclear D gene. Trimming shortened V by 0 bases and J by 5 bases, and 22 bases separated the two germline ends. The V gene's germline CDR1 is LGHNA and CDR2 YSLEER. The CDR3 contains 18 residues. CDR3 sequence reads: CASSQDPPPITRRTEAFF. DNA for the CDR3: TGCGCCAGCAGCCAAGATCCCCCCCCGATCACTCGGCGGACTGAAGCTTTCTTT.

DNA of the CDR3: TGTGCCAGCAGTGTCGGGCAGGGGAGCCACAATGAGCAGTTCTTC. It encodes CASSVGQGSHNEQFF. This chain links TRBV6-4 with TRBJ2-1; the D gene is possibly TRBD1 (6 bases). V was cut by 4 bases and J by 5 bases, with 15 bases left in between. Germline CDR1 MRHNA, CDR2 SNTAGT. CDR3 size: 15 residues.

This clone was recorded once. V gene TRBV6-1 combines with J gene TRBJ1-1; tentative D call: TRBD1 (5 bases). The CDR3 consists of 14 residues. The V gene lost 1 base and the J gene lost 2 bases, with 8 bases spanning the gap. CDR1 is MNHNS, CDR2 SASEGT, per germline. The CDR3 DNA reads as TGTGCCAGCAGTGAAGTAGGGGCTAACACTGAAGCTTTCTTT. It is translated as CASSEVGANTEAFF.

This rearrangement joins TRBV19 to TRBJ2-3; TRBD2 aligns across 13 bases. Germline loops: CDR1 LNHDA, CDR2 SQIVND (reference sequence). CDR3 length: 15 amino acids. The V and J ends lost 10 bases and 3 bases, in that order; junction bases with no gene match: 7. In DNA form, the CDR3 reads TGTGCCACCAAGACTAGCGGGAGGTTTACAGATACGCAGTATTTT. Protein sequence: CATKTSGRFTDTQYF.

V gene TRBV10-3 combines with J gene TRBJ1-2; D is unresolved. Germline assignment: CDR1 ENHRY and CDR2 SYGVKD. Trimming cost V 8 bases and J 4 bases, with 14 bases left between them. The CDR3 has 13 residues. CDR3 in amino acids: CAIPRTASYGYTF. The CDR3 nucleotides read TGTGCCATCCCCCGGACCGCGTCCTATGGCTACACCTTC.

The CDR3 loop reads CASSLSGVRGNQPQHF. The CDR3 nucleotides are TGTGCCAGCAGCTTAAGCGGGGTACGGGGCAATCAGCCCCAGCATTTT. The chain joins TRBV7-9 to TRBJ1-5; unclear D gene. CDR1 and CDR2 from the germline V gene are SEHNR and FQNEAQ (reference sequence). Trimming took off 2 bases at V and 2 bases at J, with 13 bases between the two ends. The CDR3 has 16 residues.

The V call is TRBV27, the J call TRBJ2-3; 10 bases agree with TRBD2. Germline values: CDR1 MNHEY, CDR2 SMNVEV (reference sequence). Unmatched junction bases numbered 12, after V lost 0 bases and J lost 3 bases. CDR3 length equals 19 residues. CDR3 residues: CASSLSPLAGRGRTDTQYF. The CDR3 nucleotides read TGTGCCAGCAGTTTATCGCCACTAGCGGGGCGAGGAAGGACAGATACGCAGTATTTT.

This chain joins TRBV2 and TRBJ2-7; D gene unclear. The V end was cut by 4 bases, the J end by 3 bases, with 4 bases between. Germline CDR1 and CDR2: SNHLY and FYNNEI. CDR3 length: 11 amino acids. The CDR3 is CASSGNYEQYF. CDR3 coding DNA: TGTGCCAGCAGTGGTAACTACGAGCAGTACTTC.

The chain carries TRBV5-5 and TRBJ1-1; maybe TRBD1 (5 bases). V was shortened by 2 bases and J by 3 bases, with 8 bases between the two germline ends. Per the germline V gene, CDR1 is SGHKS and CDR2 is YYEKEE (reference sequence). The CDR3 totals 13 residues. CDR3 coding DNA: TGTGCCAGCAGCTTCCAGGGCCACACTGAAGCTTTCTTT. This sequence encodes CASSFQGHTEAFF.

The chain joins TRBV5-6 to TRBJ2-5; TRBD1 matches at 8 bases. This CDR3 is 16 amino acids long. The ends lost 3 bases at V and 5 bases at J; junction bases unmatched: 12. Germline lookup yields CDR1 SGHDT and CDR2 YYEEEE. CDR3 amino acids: CASSSPLDRGYETQYF. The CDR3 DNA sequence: TGTGCCAGCAGCTCCCCGCTTGACAGGGGTTATGAGACCCAGTACTTC. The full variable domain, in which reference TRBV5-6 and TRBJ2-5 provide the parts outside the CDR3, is DAGVTQSPTHLIKTRGQQVTLRCSPKSGHDTVSWYQQALGQGPQFIFQYYEEEERQRGNFPDRFSGHQFPNYSSELNVNALLLGDSALYLCASSSPLDRGYETQYFGPGTRLLVL.

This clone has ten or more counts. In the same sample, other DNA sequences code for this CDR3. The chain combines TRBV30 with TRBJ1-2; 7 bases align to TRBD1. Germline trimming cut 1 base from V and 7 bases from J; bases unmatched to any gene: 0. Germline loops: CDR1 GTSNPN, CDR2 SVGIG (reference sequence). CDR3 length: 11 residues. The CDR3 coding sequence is TGTGCCTGGAGTGCAGGGGGTGGCTACACCTTC. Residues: CAWSAGGGYTF.